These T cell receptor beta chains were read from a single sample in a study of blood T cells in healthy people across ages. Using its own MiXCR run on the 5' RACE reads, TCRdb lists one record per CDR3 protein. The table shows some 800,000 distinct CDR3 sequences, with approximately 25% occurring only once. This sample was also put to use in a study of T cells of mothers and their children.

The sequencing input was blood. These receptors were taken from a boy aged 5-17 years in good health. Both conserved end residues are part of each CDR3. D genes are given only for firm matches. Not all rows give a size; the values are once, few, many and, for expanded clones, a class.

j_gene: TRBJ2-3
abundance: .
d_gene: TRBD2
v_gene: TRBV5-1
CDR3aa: CASSVGTSGRSHTQYF
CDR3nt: TGCGCCAGCAGCGTCGGGACTAGCGGGAGGAGTCATACGCAGTATTTT

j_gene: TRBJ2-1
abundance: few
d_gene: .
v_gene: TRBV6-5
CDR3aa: CASSYSRLGVSEQFF
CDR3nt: TGTGCCAGCAGTTACTCGAGGTTAGGGGTTAGTGAGCAGTTCTTC

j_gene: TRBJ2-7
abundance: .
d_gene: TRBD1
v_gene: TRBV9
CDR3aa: CASSGGQGPTEQYF
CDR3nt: TGTGCCAGCAGCGGAGGACAGGGACCTACCGAGCAGTACTTC

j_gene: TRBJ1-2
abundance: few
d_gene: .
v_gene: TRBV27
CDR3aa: CASSSLIRGGGYTF
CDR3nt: TGTGCCAGCAGTTCTCTTATCAGGGGCGGGGGCTACACCTTC

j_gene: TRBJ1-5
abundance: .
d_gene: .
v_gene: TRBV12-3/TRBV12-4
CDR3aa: CASSLLTQPQHF
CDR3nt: TGTGCCAGCAGTTTGTTAACACAGCCCCAGCATTTT

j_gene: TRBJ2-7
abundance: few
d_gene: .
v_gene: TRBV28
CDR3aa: CASSHRAYYEQYF
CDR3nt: TGTGCCAGCAGCCACAGGGCTTACTACGAGCAGTACTTC

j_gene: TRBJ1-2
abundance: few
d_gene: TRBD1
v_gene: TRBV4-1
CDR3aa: CASSRTGGQGAYGYTF
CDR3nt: TGCGCCAGCAGCCGCACTGGGGGACAGGGGGCTTATGGCTACACCTTC

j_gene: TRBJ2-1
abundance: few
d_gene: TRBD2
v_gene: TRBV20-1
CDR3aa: CSASGGLAVNYNEQFF
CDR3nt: TGCAGTGCTAGTGGTGGACTAGCGGTGAACTACAATGAGCAGTTCTTC

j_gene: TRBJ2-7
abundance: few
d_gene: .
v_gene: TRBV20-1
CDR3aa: CSAMGPLSYEQYF
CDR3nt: TGCAGTGCTATGGGTCCCCTATCCTACGAGCAGTACTTC

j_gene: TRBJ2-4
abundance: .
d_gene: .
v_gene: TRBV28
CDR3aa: CASRTAGGNIQYF
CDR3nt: TGTGCCAGCAGGACAGCCGGTGGAAACATTCAGTACTTC

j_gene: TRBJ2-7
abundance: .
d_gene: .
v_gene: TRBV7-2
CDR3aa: CASSLAQRSLGSYEQYF
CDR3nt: TGTGCCAGCAGCTTAGCTCAACGGTCTCTGGGCTCCTACGAGCAGTACTTC

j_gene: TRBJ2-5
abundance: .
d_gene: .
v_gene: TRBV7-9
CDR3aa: CASSPWADSETQYF
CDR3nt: TGTGCCAGCAGCCCATGGGCTGATTCAGAGACCCAGTACTTC

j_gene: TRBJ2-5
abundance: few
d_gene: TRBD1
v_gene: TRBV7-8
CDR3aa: CASSLMGTVQETQYF
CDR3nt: TGTGCCAGCAGCTTAATGGGGACAGTACAAGAGACCCAGTACTTC

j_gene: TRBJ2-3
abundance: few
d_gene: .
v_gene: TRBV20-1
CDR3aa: CSARPGDGTDTQYF
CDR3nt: TGCAGTGCTAGGCCGGGGGATGGCACAGATACGCAGTATTTT

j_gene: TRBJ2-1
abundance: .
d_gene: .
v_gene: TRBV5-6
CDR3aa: CASLALSSYNEQFF
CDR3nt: TGTGCCAGCCTAGCGTTGAGCTCCTACAATGAGCAGTTCTTC

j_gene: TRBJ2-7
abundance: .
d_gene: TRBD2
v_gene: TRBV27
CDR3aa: CASSFREDLEQYF
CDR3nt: TGTGCCAGCAGTTTTCGGGAGGATCTCGAGCAGTACTTC

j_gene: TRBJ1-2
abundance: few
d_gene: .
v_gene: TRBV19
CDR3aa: CASTTGTQGYGYTF
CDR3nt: TGTGCCAGTACTACCGGGACGCAGGGCTATGGCTACACCTTC

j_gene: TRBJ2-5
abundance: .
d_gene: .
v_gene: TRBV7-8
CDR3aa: CASSLDFSGNGEQYF
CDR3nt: TGTGCCAGCAGCTTAGACTTTTCAGGGAATGGAGAGCAGTACTTC

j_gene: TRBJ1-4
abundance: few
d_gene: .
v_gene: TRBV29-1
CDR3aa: CSVDEGDEKLFF
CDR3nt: TGCAGCGTTGATGAGGGGGACGAAAAACTGTTTTTT

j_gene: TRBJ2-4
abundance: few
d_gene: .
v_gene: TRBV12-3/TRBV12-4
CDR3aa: CASSLQSGKNIQYF
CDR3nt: TGTGCCAGCAGTTTACAGTCAGGGAAAAACATTCAGTACTTC

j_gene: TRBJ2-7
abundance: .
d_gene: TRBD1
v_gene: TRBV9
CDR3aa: CAGSPRDRAHEQYF
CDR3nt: TGTGCCGGCAGCCCACGGGACAGGGCCCACGAGCAGTACTTC

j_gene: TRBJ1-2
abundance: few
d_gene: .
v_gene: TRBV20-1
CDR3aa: CSARDPRSATSYGYTF
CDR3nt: TGCAGTGCTAGAGATCCGAGGTCAGCCACCTCCTATGGCTACACCTTC

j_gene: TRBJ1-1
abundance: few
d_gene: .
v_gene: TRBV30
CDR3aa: CAWSVPGVNTEAFF
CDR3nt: TGTGCCTGGAGTGTACCAGGGGTGAACACTGAAGCTTTCTTT

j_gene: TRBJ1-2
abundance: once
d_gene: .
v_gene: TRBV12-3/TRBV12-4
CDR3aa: CASSFGTASYGYTF
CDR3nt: TGTGCCAGCAGTTTCGGCACAGCCTCCTATGGCTACACCTTC

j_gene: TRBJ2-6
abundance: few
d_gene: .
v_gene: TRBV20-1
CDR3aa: CSAIPTASGANVLTF
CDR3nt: TGCAGTGCAATACCGACGGCCTCTGGGGCCAACGTCCTGACTTTC

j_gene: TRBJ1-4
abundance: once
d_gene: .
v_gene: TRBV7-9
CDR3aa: CASSFGEGPNEKLFF
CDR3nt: TGTGCCAGCAGCTTTGGCGAGGGCCCTAATGAAAAACTGTTTTTT

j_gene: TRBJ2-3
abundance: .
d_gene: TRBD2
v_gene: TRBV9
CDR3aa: CASSTMTSGTDTQYF
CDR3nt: TGTGCCAGCAGCACGATGACTAGCGGCACAGATACGCAGTATTTT

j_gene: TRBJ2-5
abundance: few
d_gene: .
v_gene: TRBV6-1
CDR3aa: CASSEDGGRGTVTQYF
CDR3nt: TGTGCCAGCAGTGAAGATGGCGGGAGAGGGACAGTGACCCAGTACTTC

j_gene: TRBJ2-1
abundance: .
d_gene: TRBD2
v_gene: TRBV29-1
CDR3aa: CSVDPLAGGTYNEQFF
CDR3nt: TGCAGCGTTGATCCCTTAGCGGGGGGAACCTACAATGAGCAGTTCTTC

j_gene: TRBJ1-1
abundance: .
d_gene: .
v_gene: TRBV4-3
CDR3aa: CASGREGGGAGFTEAFF
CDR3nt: TGCGCCAGCGGCCGAGAAGGGGGTGGGGCGGGGTTCACTGAAGCTTTCTTT

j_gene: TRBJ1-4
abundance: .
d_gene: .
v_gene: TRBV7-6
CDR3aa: CASSLAAWDAKLFF
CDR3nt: TGTGCCAGCAGCTTAGCTGCATGGGATGCAAAACTGTTTTTT

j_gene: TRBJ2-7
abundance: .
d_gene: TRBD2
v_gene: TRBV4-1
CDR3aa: CAGSQAGYEQYF
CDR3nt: TGCGCCGGCAGCCAAGCGGGATACGAGCAGTACTTC

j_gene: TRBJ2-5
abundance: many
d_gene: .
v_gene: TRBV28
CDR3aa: CASTTSGEETQYF
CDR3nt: TGTGCCAGCACCACCTCGGGTGAAGAGACCCAGTACTTC

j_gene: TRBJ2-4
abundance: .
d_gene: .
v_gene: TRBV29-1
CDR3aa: CSVEVGSLAKNIQYF
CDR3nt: TGCAGCGTTGAAGTTGGGAGTCTAGCCAAAAACATTCAGTACTTC

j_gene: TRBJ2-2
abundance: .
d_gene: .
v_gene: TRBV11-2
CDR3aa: CASSYGVNTGELFF
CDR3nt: TGTGCCAGCAGCTACGGAGTGAACACCGGGGAGCTGTTTTTT

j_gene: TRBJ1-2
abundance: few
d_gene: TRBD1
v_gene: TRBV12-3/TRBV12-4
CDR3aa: CASSLSRGQIGYTF
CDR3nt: TGTGCCAGCAGTCTCTCCAGGGGGCAGATAGGCTACACCTTC

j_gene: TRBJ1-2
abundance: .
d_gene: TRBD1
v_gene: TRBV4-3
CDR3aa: CASSQDRGGAWDYGYTF
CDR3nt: TGCGCCAGCAGCCAAGACAGGGGGGGCGCGTGGGACTATGGCTACACCTTC

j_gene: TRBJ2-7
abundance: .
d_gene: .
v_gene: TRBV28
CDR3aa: CASIGGDTLTYEQYF
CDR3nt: TGTGCCAGCATAGGTGGGGACACATTAACCTACGAGCAGTACTTC

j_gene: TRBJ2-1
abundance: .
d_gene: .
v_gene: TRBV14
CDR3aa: CASSQDWPYNEQFF
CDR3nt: TGTGCCAGCAGCCAAGATTGGCCTTACAATGAGCAGTTCTTC

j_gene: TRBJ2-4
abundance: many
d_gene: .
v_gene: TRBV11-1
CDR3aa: CASSLHSTENIQYF
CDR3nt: TGTGCCAGCAGCTTACACTCGACAGAAAACATTCAGTACTTC

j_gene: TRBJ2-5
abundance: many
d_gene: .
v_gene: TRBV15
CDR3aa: CATSSRVQETQYF
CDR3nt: TGTGCCACCAGCAGTAGGGTTCAAGAGACCCAGTACTTC

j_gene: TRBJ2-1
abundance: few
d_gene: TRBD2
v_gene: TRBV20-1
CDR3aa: CSARDLAGGLRYNEQFF
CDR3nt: TGCAGTGCTAGAGATCTGGCGGGGGGGCTCAGGTACAATGAGCAGTTCTTC

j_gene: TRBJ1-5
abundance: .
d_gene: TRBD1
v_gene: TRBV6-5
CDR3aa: CASSSDRVGDQPQHF
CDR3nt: TGTGCCAGCAGTTCGGACAGGGTCGGAGATCAGCCCCAGCATTTT

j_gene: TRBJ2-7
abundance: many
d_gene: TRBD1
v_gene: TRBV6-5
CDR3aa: CASRNLGQGDSSEQYF
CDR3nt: TGTGCCAGCAGAAACCTCGGACAGGGCGATTCCTCCGAGCAGTACTTC

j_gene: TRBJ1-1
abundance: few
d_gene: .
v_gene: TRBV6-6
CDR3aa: CASSPQVGGRPEAFF
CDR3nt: TGTGCCAGCAGCCCACAGGTTGGGGGGCGCCCTGAAGCTTTCTTT